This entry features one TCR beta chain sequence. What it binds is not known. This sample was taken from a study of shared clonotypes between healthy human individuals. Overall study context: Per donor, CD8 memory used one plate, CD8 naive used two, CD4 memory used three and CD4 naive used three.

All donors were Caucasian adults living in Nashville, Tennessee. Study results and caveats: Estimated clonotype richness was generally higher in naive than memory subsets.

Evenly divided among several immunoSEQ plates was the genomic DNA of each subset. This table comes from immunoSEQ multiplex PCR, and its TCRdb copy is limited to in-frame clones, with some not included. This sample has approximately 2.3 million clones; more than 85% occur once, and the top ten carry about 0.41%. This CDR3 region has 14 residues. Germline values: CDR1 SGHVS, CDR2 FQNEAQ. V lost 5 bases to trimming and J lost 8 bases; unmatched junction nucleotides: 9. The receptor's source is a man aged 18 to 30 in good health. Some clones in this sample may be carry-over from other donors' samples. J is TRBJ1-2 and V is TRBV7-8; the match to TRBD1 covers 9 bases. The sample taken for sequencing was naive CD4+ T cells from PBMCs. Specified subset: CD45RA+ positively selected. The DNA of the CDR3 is TGTGCCAGCAGCAGATCGGGACAGGGTAGGGGCTACACCTTC. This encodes CASSRSGQGRGYTF. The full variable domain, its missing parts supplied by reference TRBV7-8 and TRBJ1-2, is GAGVSQSPRYKVAKRGQDVALRCDPISGHVSLFWYQQALGQGPEFLTYFQNEAQLDKSGLPSDRFFAERPEGSVSTLKIQRTQQEDSAVYLCASSRSGQGRGYTFGSGTRLTVV.